The 21 T cell receptor beta chains below were found in one sample sequenced in a study of regulatory T cells in long-lasting Graves disease. iRepertoire HTBI primers and Arm-PCR of CDR3 regions built TCR beta libraries. TCRdb re-called the multiplex PCR reads through MiXCR, storing one row per CDR3 protein. The sample has some 440,000 distinct CDR3 sequences; about a fifth are singletons. The time point here: persistent/refractory GD, antithyroid drugs over 5 years with positive TRAb. PBMC-derived RNA was used for the TCR library. The sample was peripheral blood mononuclear cells (PBMCs), taken when the disease was refractory, from a patient treated with antithyroid drugs. The source is a female donor with Graves disease.

In the case of this clonotype: The conserved phenylalanine or tryptophan is not found at the CDR3 terminus, so this likely reflects a read error. The V gene is TRBV19, the J gene TRBJ2-7, with 7 bases identical to TRBD1. The V gene end was trimmed by 4 bases and the J gene end by 0 bases; junction bases not matched to a gene: 6. The CDR3 is 15 amino acids. Germline CDR1 is LNHDA and CDR2 is SQIVND (reference sequence). For the CDR3, the DNA is TGTGCCAGTAGTACAATGACAGGGAGCTCCTACGAGCAGTACTCC. Amino acid sequence: CASSTMTGSSYEQYS.

For this clonotype: This may come from a read error, since a much larger clone is one base off. The rearrangement links TRBV2 to TRBJ1-5, with D uncertain. The CDR3 consists of 13 residues. Germline V gene sequence: CDR1 SNHLY, CDR2 FYNNEI. V lost 6 bases and J 7 bases, leaving 13 bases between the germline ends. The CDR3 region is CASRVADRQPQHF. CDR3 bases: TGTGCCAGCAGGGTCGCCGATCGACAGCCCCAGCATTTT.

The chain is built from TRBV4-1 and TRBJ1-1; D is undetermined. Per the germline V gene, CDR1 is MGHRA and CDR2 is YSYEKL. This CDR3 comprises 15 residues. Trimming cost V 0 bases and J 0 bases, with 8 bases left between them. This CDR3 is CASSQETGMNTEAFF. In DNA form, the CDR3 reads TGCGCCAGCAGCCAAGAGACGGGGATGAACACTGAAGCTTTCTTT.

This clonotype was observed many times. The V call is TRBV12-3 or TRBV12-4, the J call TRBJ2-7; 8 bases are a match to TRBD1. The CDR3 consists of 15 residues. Trimming took 1 base from V and 5 from J; bases not matched to a gene: 7. CDR3 protein: CASSLVSDRVNEQYF. The CDR3 DNA reads as TGTGCCAGCAGTTTAGTGTCGGACAGGGTTAACGAGCAGTACTTC.

The chain joins TRBV9 to TRBJ1-2, with D tentatively TRBD1 (5 bases). CDR1 and CDR2 from the germline V gene are SGDLS and YYNGEE. V was pared by 3 bases and J by 3 bases, with 18 bases between. The CDR3 loop spans 16 amino acids. The CDR3 is CASSAPSRGGDYGYTF. The CDR3 DNA is TGTGCCAGCAGCGCCCCGTCGAGGGGAGGCGACTATGGCTACACCTTC.

This chain connects TRBV24-1 to TRBJ2-7, with 8 bases that match TRBD2. Germline CDR1 KGHDR, CDR2 SFDVKD. V lost 3 bases and J lost 5; bases outside the gene matches: 2. The CDR3 loop spans 13 amino acids. Here the CDR3 DNA reads TGTGCCACCAGTGATCCGGGGGGGAACGAGCAGTACTTC. Protein sequence: CATSDPGGNEQYF.

This clonotype was counted ten times or more. The J gene is TRBJ1-5, the V gene TRBV27, with D perhaps matching TRBD1 (6 bases). Trimming left V 6 bases short and J 3 bases short, with 12 bases between. In germline, CDR1 is MNHEY, CDR2 SMNVEV (reference sequence). The CDR3 length is 14 residues. The CDR3 spells CASRGTGPNQPQHF. The CDR3 DNA sequence: TGTGCCAGCAGAGGTACAGGGCCCAATCAGCCCCAGCATTTT.

This clonotype came up many times. V is TRBV7-2 and J is TRBJ1-6, with D unclear. Germline CDR1 SGHTA, CDR2 FQGNSA. The V and J ends lost 1 base and 2 bases respectively, with 9 bases between them. The CDR3 loop spans 16 amino acids. CDR3: CASSLGTPAYNSPLHF. The CDR3 region has the DNA TGTGCCAGCAGCTTAGGTACGCCAGCCTATAATTCACCCCTCCACTTT.

This clonotype appeared many times. The chain has TRBV2 and TRBJ1-2, with TRBD1 matching 7 bases. This CDR3 spans 13 amino acids. The V and J ends lost 5 bases and 8 bases, in that order; junction bases with no gene match: 8. Germline lookup yields CDR1 SNHLY and CDR2 FYNNEI. CDR3 in DNA: TGTGCCAGCAGTCCTATAGGGGGCGGAGGCTACACCTTC. This encodes CASSPIGGGGYTF.

This clonotype was seen repeatedly, ten times or more. The gene calls are TRBV12-3 or TRBV12-4 and TRBJ1-5; D not certain. Trimming pared 5 bases from V and 7 bases from J, leaving 15 bases between. This CDR3 is 14 amino acids long. The CDR3, as DNA: TGTGCCAGCAGTCCCTATGGCCGCGGGCAGCCCCAGCATTTT. Its protein product is CASSPYGRGQPQHF.

This clonotype was detected ten times or more. The gene calls are TRBV30 and TRBJ1-2; no clear D. The CDR3 spans 12 residues. From germline, CDR1 is GTSNPN and CDR2 SVGIG (reference sequence). V was cut by 1 base and J by 5 bases, with 8 bases left in between. The CDR3, as DNA: TGTGCCTGGAGTGAATGGGGTTATGGCTACACCTTC. This translates into CAWSEWGYGYTF.

This clonotype was seen more than once but under ten times. The rearrangement joins TRBV29-1 to TRBJ1-1, with TRBD1 identical over 7 bases. V dropped 7 bases and J dropped 4; count of bases not matched to a gene: 15. In germline, CDR1 is SQVTM, CDR2 ANQGSEA. CDR3 length equals 15 residues. This CDR3 reads CSAPTGSGVRTEAFF. The CDR3 region has the DNA TGCAGCGCGCCGACAGGGTCGGGCGTACGCACTGAAGCTTTCTTT. Combining the CDR3 with reference TRBV29-1 and TRBJ1-1 gives the whole variable domain SAVISQKPSRDICQRGTSLTIQCQVDSQVTMMFWYRQQPGQSLTLIATANQGSEATYESGFVIDKFPISRPNLTFSTLTVSNMSPEDSSIYLCSAPTGSGVRTEAFFGQGTRLTVV.

This clonotype was observed at least ten times. This chain connects TRBV28 to TRBJ2-7; possible D gene TRBD2, 5 bases. The length of the CDR3 is 13 residues. The germline CDR1 and CDR2 sequences are MDHEN and SYDVKM. V shed 5 bases and J shed 3 bases, with 11 bases lying between them. The CDR3 here is CASSPLEGYEQYF. CDR3 nucleotides: TGTGCCAGCAGTCCACTAGAGGGCTACGAGCAGTACTTC.

The table lists this clonotype with many counts. The rearrangement uses TRBV3-1 and TRBJ1-2; tentatively, D is TRBD1 (6 bases). This CDR3 region has 15 residues. CDR1 LGHDT and CDR2 YNNKEL come from the germline V gene (reference sequence). Trimming took 4 bases from V and 3 from J, leaving 15 bases between them. This CDR3 is CASSPTSYRDYGYTF. As DNA, the CDR3 is TGTGCCAGCAGCCCCACCTCATACAGGGACTATGGCTACACCTTC.

This clonotype came up many times. The chain links TRBV11-2 to TRBJ2-7, with 8 bases identical to TRBD1. This CDR3 has 15 amino acids. CDR1 and CDR2 (germline): SGHAT, FQNNGV. The V segment lost 2 bases and the J segment 3 bases; nucleotides outside the gene matches: 6. The CDR3 bases are TGTGCCAGCAGCTTAATCTTGACAGGGGTCTACGAGCAGTACTTC. This codes for CASSLILTGVYEQYF.

This chain joins TRBV4-1 and TRBJ2-7; no clear D. This CDR3 contains 14 residues. Trimming removed 6 bases from V and 2 bases from J, with 14 bases in between. Germline V lookup: CDR1 MGHRA, CDR2 YSYEKL. Here the CDR3 DNA reads TGCGCCAGCAGTACAGCAGCGCTTACCTACGAGCAGTACTTC. It is translated as CASSTAALTYEQYF.

This rearrangement joins TRBV19 to TRBJ2-2; the match to TRBD1 covers 7 bases. Unmatched junction bases numbered 4, after V lost 10 bases and J lost 5 bases. Looked up from germline, CDR1 is LNHDA and CDR2 is SQIVND (reference sequence). The CDR3 has 12 residues. CDR3 protein: CATGQTTGELFF. In nucleotides, the CDR3 is TGTGCCACGGGACAGACGACCGGGGAGCTGTTTTTT. Supplemented by reference TRBV19 and TRBJ2-2, the full variable domain reads DGGITQSPKYLFRKEGQNVTLSCEQNLNHDAMYWYRQDPGQGLRLIYYSQIVNDFQKGDIAEGYSVSREKKESFPLTVTSAQKNPTAFYLCATGQTTGELFFGEGSRLTVL.

The CDR3 region is CSASRLVSYEQYF. CDR3 nucleotides: TGCAGTGCTAGTCGGCTAGTTTCCTACGAGCAGTACTTC. The genes are TRBV20-1 and TRBJ2-7, with D unresolved. The germline CDR1 and CDR2 sequences are DFQATT and SNEGSKA (reference sequence). This CDR3 contains 13 residues. With 3 bases removed from V and 1 base from J, the gap between germline ends came to 10 bases.

V and J are TRBV3-1 and TRBJ1-1, with 11 bases aligning to TRBD1. V gave up 3 bases and J gave up 5 bases; unmatched junction bases: 8. The CDR3 is 16 residues long. Germline V gives CDR1 LGHDT, CDR2 YNNKEL (reference sequence). CDR3 sequence (DNA): TGTGCCAGCAGCCAGGGGGACAGGGGGGCGTATACTGAAGCTTTCTTT. This encodes CASSQGDRGAYTEAFF.

This clonotype occurred a few times. This chain links TRBV6-1 with TRBJ2-3; 12 bases match TRBD2. V lost 6 bases to trimming and J lost 5 bases; unmatched junction nucleotides: 15. The germline gives CDR1 MNHNS, CDR2 SASEGT. The CDR3 is made up of 18 amino acids. The CDR3 nucleotides are TGTGCCAGCAGATCGACAGGGCGGCTAGCGGGAGGGGTAGATACGCAGTATTTT. Its protein product is CASRSTGRLAGGVDTQYF.

This clonotype was recorded many times. V gene TRBV2 combines with J gene TRBJ2-7; a weak D match, TRBD1 (6 bases). The CDR3 length is 15 residues. V was cut by 8 bases and J by 2 bases, with 19 bases left in between. The germline V gene encodes CDR1 SNHLY and CDR2 FYNNEI. CDR3 sequence reads: CASSQGPGITYEQYF. Written as DNA, the CDR3 is TGTGCCAGCTCCCAGGGGCCAGGAATAACCTACGAGCAGTACTTC. The complete variable domain, with remaining parts taken from reference TRBV2 and TRBJ2-7, reads EPEVTQTPSHQVTQMGQEVILRCVPISNHLYFYWYRQILGQKVEFLVSFYNNEISEKSEIFDDQFSVERPDGSNFTLKIRSTKLEDSAMYFCASSQGPGITYEQYFGPGTRLTVT.